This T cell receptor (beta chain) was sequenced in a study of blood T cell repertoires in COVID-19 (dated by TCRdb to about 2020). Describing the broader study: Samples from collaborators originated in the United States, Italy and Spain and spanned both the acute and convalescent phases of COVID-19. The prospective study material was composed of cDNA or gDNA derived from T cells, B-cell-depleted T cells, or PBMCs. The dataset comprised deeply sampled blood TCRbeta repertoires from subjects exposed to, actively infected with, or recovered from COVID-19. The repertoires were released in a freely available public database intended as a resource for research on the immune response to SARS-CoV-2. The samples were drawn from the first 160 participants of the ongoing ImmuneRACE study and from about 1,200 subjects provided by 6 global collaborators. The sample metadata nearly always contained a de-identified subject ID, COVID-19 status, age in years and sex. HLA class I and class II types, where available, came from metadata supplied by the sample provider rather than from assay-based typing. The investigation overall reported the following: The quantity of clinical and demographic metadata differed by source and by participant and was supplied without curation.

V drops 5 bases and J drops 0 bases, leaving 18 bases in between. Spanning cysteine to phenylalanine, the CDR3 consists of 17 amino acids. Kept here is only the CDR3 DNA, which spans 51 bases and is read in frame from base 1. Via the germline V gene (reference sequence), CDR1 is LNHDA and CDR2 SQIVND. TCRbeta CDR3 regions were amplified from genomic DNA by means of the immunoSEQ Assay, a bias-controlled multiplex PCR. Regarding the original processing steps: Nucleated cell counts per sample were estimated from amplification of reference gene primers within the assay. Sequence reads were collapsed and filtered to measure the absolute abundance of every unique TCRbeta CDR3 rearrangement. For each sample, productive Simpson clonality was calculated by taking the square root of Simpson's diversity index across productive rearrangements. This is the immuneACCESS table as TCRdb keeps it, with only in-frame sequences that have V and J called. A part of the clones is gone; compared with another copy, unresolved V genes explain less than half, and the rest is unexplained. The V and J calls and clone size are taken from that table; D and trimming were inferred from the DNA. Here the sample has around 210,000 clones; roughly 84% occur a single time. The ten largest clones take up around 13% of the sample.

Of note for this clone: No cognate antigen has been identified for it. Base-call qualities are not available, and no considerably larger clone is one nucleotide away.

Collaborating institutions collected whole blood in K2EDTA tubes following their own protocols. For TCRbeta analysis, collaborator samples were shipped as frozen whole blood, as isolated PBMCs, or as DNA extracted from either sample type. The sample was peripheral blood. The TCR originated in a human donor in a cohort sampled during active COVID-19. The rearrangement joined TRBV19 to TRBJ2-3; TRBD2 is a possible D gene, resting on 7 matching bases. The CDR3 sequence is CASSPRRGGLSTDTQYF. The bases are TGTGCCAGTAGTCCGCGGAGGGGGGGTCTTAGCACAGATACGCAGTATTTT.